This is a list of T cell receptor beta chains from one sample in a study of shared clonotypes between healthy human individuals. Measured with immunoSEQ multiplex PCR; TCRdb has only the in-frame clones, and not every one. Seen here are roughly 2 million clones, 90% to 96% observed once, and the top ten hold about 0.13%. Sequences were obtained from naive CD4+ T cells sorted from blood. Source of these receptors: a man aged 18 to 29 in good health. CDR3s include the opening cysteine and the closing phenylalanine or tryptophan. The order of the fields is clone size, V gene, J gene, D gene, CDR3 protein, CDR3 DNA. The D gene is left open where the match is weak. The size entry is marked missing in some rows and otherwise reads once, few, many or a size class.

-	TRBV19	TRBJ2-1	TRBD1	CASSGTGTGEQFF	TGTGCCAGTAGCGGGACAGGGACAGGTGAGCAGTTCTTC
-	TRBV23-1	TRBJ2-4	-	CASSQSAGLTKNIQYF	TGCGCCAGCAGTCAATCGGCAGGCCTTACCAAAAACATTCAGTACTTC
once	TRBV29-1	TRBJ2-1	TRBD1	CSAPRTGGGEQFF	TGCAGCGCCCCCCGGACAGGGGGTGGAGAGCAGTTCTTC
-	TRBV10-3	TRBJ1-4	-	CAISESSPIEQVNEKLFF	TGTGCCATCAGTGAGTCAAGTCCCATCGAACAGGTTAATGAAAAACTGTTTTTT
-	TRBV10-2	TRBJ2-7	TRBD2	CASSEYPSGSWSSYEQYF	TGCGCCAGCAGTGAGTATCCTAGCGGGAGCTGGAGCTCCTACGAGCAGTACTTC
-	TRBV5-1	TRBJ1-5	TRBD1	CASSLDRRNQPQHF	TGCGCCAGCAGCCTGGACAGGAGAAATCAGCCCCAGCATTTT
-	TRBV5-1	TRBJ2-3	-	CASSLAASDLRTQYF	TGCGCCAGCAGCTTGGCGGCGTCCGATCTCCGTACGCAGTATTTT
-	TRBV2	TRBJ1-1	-	CASRLRDGSLNTEAFF	TGTGCCAGCAGGCTCCGGGACGGGAGTTTGAACACTGAAGCTTTCTTT
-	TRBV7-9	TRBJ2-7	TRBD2	CASSPGGTSSYEQYF	TGTGCCAGCAGCCCGGGGGGGACGAGCTCCTACGAGCAGTACTTC
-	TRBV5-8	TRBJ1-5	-	CASSFSGDQPQHF	TGTGCCAGCAGCTTTTCAGGGGATCAGCCCCAGCATTTT
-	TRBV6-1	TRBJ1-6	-	CASGRLGEGSPLHF	TGTGCCAGCGGCCGACTGGGAGAGGGTTCACCCCTCCACTTT
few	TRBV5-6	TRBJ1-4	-	CASSWRGGDEKLFF	TGTGCCAGCAGCTGGAGAGGGGGTGATGAAAAACTGTTTTTT
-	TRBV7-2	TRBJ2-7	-	CASSLVRQEQYF	TGTGCCAGCAGCTTAGTGAGGCAAGAGCAGTACTTC
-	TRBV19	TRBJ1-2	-	CASSPEAGRPGYGYTF	TGTGCCAGTAGTCCGGAAGCGGGACGGCCGGGCTATGGCTACACCTTC
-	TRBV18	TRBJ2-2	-	CASSAEDTGELFF	TGTGCCAGCTCAGCAGAAGACACCGGGGAGCTGTTTTTT
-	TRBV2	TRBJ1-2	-	CASSLRDPAGTF	TGTGCCAGCAGCCTCAGGGACCCCGCCGGCACCTTC
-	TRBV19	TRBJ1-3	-	CASKIGATIYF	TGTGCCAGCAAAATAGGAGCCACCATATATTTT
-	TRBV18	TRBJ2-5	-	CASSPQQGGQETQYF	TGTGCCAGCTCACCACAGCAGGGCGGGCAAGAGACCCAGTACTTC
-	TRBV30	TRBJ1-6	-	CAWSQERTRKYNSPLHF	TGTGCCTGGAGTCAGGAGCGGACACGGAAATATAATTCACCCCTCCACTTT
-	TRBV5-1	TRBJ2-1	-	CASSPGGSEQFF	TGCGCCAGCAGCCCTGGGGGGTCTGAGCAGTTCTTC
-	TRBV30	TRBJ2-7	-	CAWSWGRANYEQYF	TGTGCCTGGAGTTGGGGCAGAGCGAATTACGAGCAGTACTTC
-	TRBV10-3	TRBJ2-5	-	CATQGVIEETQYF	TGTGCCACCCAAGGGGTTATTGAAGAGACCCAGTACTTC
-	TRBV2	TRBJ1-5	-	CASTRGNQPQHF	TGTGCCAGCACCAGGGGCAATCAGCCCCAGCATTTT
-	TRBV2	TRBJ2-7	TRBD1	CASSRQGSSYEQYF	TGTGCCAGCTCGCGACAGGGTTCATCCTACGAGCAGTACTTC
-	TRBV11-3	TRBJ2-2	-	CASSLRPPPGELFF	TGTGCCAGCAGCTTGAGGCCCCCACCCGGGGAGCTGTTTTTT
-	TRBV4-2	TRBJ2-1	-	CASSLDGNSYNEQFF	TGTGCCAGCAGCTTGGACGGGAACTCCTACAATGAGCAGTTCTTC
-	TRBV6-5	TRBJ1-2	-	CASSYRDIGVYGYTF	TGTGCCAGCAGTTATCGGGACATAGGGGTCTATGGCTACACCTTC
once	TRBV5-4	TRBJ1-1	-	CASSIPGLNTEAFF	TGTGCCAGCAGCATTCCGGGCCTGAACACTGAAGCTTTCTTT
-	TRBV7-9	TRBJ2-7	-	CASSLAGQPSYEQYF	TGTGCCAGCAGCTTGGCGGGACAGCCATCCTACGAGCAGTACTTC
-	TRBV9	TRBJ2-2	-	CASSVVSLSGELFF	TGTGCCAGCAGCGTAGTCTCCCTGTCCGGGGAGCTGTTTTTT
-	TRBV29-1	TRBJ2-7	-	CSVVEGKNEQYF	TGCAGCGTTGTAGAGGGGAAAAACGAGCAGTACTTC
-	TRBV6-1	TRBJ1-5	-	CASSETRGGGWGSQPQHF	TGTGCCAGCAGTGAAACGAGGGGTGGGGGTTGGGGGTCCCAGCCCCAGCATTTT